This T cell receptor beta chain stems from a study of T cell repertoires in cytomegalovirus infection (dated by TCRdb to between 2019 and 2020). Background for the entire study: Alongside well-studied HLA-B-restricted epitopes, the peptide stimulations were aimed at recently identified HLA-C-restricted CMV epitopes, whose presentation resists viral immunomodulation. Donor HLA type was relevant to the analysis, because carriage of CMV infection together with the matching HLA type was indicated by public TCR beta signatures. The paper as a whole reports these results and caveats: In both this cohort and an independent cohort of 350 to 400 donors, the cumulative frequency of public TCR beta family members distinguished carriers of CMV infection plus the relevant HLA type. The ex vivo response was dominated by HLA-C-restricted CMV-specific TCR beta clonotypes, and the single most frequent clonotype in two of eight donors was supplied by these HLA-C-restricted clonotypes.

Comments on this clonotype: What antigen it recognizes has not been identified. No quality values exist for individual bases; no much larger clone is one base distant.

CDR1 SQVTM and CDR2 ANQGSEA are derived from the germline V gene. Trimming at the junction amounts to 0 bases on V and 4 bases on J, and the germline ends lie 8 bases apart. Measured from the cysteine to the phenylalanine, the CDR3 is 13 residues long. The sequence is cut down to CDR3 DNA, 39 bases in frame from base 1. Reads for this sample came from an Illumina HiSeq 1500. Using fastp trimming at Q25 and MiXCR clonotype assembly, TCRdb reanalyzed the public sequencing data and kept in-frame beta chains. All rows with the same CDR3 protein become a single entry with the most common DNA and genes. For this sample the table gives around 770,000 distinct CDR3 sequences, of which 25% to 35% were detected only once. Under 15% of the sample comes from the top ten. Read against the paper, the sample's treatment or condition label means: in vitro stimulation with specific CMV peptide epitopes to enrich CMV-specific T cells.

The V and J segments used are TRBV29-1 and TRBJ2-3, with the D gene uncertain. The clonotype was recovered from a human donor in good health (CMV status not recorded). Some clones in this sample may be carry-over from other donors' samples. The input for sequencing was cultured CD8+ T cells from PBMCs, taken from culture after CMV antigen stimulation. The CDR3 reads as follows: CSVEDFNSDTQYF. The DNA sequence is TGCAGCGTTGAAGATTTCAACTCAGATACGCAGTATTTT.